The 7 T cell receptor beta chains below all came from one sample that was sequenced in a study of CD8+ T cells in alopecia areata. Treatment reported: oral pan-JAK inhibitor, 5-10 mg twice daily. Sequencing templates came from extracted RNA that was reverse transcribed into cDNA. The repertoire was sequenced with immunoSEQ multiplex PCR; TCRdb's copy has only in-frame clones and lacks some. The sample carries about 210,000 clones, around 65% recorded once. The sequencing used CD4+ T cells sorted from blood, collected at week 4, from a patient treated with tofacitinib. These receptor sequences come from a human donor with alopecia areata.

The chain links TRBV30 to TRBJ2-5; 9 nucleotides match TRBD2. Germline loops: CDR1 GTSNPN, CDR2 SVGIG (reference sequence). There are 18 residues in the CDR3. The V and J ends lost 2 bases and 3 bases, in that order; junction bases with no gene match: 16. The CDR3 loop is CAWSPGLAKKGWKETQYF. The CDR3 DNA reads TGTGCCTGGAGTCCCGGACTAGCGAAAAAGGGGTGGAAAGAGACCCAGTACTTC.

This chain links TRBV29-1 with TRBJ1-2; D gene uncertain. The V gene's germline CDR1 is SQVTM and CDR2 ANQGSEA. V lost 2 bases to trimming and J lost 3 bases, with 10 bases between them. CDR3 length: 13 residues. In nucleotides, the CDR3 is TGCAGCGTTGAAACTGGTGAAGACTATGGCTACACCTTC. Residues: CSVETGEDYGYTF. The full variable domain, in which reference TRBV29-1 and TRBJ1-2 provide the parts outside the CDR3, is SAVISQKPSRDICQRGTSLTIQCQVDSQVTMMFWYRQQPGQSLTLIATANQGSEATYESGFVIDKFPISRPNLTFSTLTVSNMSPEDSSIYLCSVETGEDYGYTFGSGTRLTVV.

The sample holds one count of this clone. The chain combines TRBV29-1 with TRBJ2-5; D gene unclear. V lost 8 bases, J lost 1 base, and 11 bases lay in between. This CDR3 spans 12 amino acids. Germline CDR1 SQVTM, CDR2 ANQGSEA. CDR3 coding DNA: TGCAGCATCATGCGTACCCAAGAGACCCAGTACTTC. Its translation: CSIMRTQETQYF.

The table lists this clone with a few counts. The gene calls are TRBV4-2 and TRBJ1-2; no firm D call. V lost 1 base and J 8 bases, leaving 8 bases between the germline ends. The germline gives CDR1 LGHNA, CDR2 YNFKEQ. This CDR3 has 12 residues. The CDR3 region is CASSQGPGGYTF. In DNA, the CDR3 is TGTGCCAGCAGCCAAGGGCCTGGAGGCTACACCTTC.

The chain employs TRBV29-1 and TRBJ1-4; D unresolved. The ends were cut back, 0 bases at V and 8 bases at J, with 4 bases in the middle. Germline V gene data show CDR1 as SQVTM and CDR2 as ANQGSEA. This CDR3 is built from 11 residues. The chain's CDR3 is CSVEEAEKLFF. Written as DNA, the CDR3 is TGCAGCGTTGAAGAGGCGGAAAAACTGTTTTTT.

The chain employs TRBV5-1 and TRBJ2-7, with TRBD1 matching 10 bases. This CDR3 region has 14 residues. Germline CDR1 reads SGHRS; CDR2 reads YFSETQ. J gave up 4 bases and V 4 bases, and 5 bases lay outside the gene matches. The CDR3 here is CASSDPGQGYEQYF. The CDR3 DNA follows: TGCGCCAGCAGCGACCCGGGACAGGGGTACGAGCAGTACTTC.

The V call is TRBV7-8, the J call TRBJ2-3, with D uncertain. Trimming cost V 5 bases and J 2 bases, with 11 bases left between them. Germline CDR1 SGHVS, CDR2 FQNEAQ. There are 14 residues in the CDR3. CDR3 sequence (DNA): TGTGCCAGCAGCCAACCGGAGACCACAGATACGCAGTATTTT. Protein sequence: CASSQPETTDTQYF.